These 19 T cell receptor beta chains came from one sample sequenced in a study of shared clonotypes between healthy human individuals. Sequenced by immunoSEQ multiplex PCR; TCRdb stores in-frame clones only, minus some. This table holds hundreds of thousands of clones, roughly 96% found once. Terminally differentiated effector memory CD45RA+ cells were left out of the naive CD8 fraction, which was CD45RO-negative and positively selected for CCR7. Input material: naive CD8+ T cells sorted from blood. The receptors were sampled from a woman in her 30s in good health.

The chain uses TRBV6-6 and TRBJ1-2, with a possible D match to TRBD1 (5 bases). V gave up 3 bases and J gave up 8 bases, with 13 bases separating them. There are 13 residues in the CDR3. Germline CDR1 and CDR2: MNHNY and SVGAGI (reference sequence). CDR3 in DNA: TGTGCCAGCAGTTATGGGGTACAGGAGGGCTACACCTTC. This gives the protein CASSYGVQEGYTF.

This chain links TRBV7-9 with TRBJ2-3; D is possibly TRBD2 (5 bases). Germline-derived CDR1 and CDR2 are SEHNR and FQNEAQ (reference sequence). V was shortened by 7 bases and J by 2 bases, with 16 bases between the two germline ends. The CDR3 consists of 15 residues. This CDR3 is CASTPGFQPTDTQYF. The CDR3 nucleotides are TGTGCCAGCACCCCGGGGTTTCAGCCCACAGATACGCAGTATTTT. Looking up the rest from reference TRBV7-9 and TRBJ2-3 gives the full variable domain: DTGVSQNPRHKITKRGQNVTFRCDPISEHNRLYWYRQTLGQGPEFLTYFQNEAQLEKSRLLSDRFSAERPKGSFSTLEIQRTEQGDSAMYLCASTPGFQPTDTQYFGPGTRLTVL.

J is TRBJ1-1 and V is TRBV19, with a possible D match to TRBD1 (6 bases). The CDR3 has 16 residues. The V gene lost 3 bases and the J gene lost 0 bases, with 14 bases spanning the gap. Germline CDR1 LNHDA, CDR2 SQIVND (reference sequence). Written as DNA, the CDR3 is TGTGCCAGTAGTATTCAGGGGCTTGGGCTGAACACTGAAGCTTTCTTT. Its protein product is CASSIQGLGLNTEAFF.

V and J are TRBV4-2 and TRBJ2-5; D is unclear. The J call may be incorrect, as the DNA end agrees better with TRBJ2-7. The CDR3 contains 13 residues. CDR1 and CDR2 from the germline V gene are LGHNA and YNFKEQ. The CDR3 sequence: CASSQVDGYEQYF. Written as DNA, the CDR3 is TGTGCCAGCAGCCAAGTTGACGGGTACGAGCAGTACTTC.

Remarks on this clone: Other DNA sequences within the sample encode an identical CDR3. The chain uses TRBV9 and TRBJ2-2; D is unclear. V lost 0 bases, J lost 1 base, and 4 bases lay in between. This CDR3 has 14 residues. Germline CDR1 reads SGDLS; CDR2 reads YYNGEE. CDR3 DNA sequence: TGTGCCAGCAGCGTAGTAGGGAACACCGGGGAGCTGTTTTTT. Protein sequence: CASSVVGNTGELFF.

V and J are TRBV7-2 and TRBJ2-7, with TRBD2 identical over 8 bases. CDR3 size: 15 residues. J lost 6 bases, V lost 1 base, and 8 bases had no gene match. Germline CDR1 reads SGHTA; CDR2 reads FQGNSA. This CDR3 reads CASSLVEAGDPEQYF. In nucleotides, the CDR3 is TGTGCCAGCAGCTTAGTCGAAGCGGGAGACCCCGAGCAGTACTTC.

The chain joins TRBV7-2 to TRBJ2-7; 8 bases fit TRBD1. Germline CDR1 is SGHTA and CDR2 is FQGNSA. This CDR3 contains 15 residues. V gave up 2 bases and J gave up 2 bases; unmatched junction bases: 5. CDR3 in DNA: TGTGCCAGCAGCTTATCATTGGGACAGGCCTACGAGCAGTACTTC. It translates to CASSLSLGQAYEQYF.

This sequence joins TRBV28 and TRBJ2-7; possible D gene TRBD1, 5 bases. Per the germline V gene, CDR1 is MDHEN and CDR2 is SYDVKM. This CDR3 has 15 residues. V was pared by 2 bases and J by 2 bases, with 13 bases between. The CDR3 region has the DNA TGTGCCAGCAGTTTAGACAGAGAAATTACCTACGAGCAGTACTTC. This sequence encodes CASSLDREITYEQYF.

This clone has just a few counts. This chain joins TRBV28 and TRBJ1-1, with 9 bases fitting TRBD1. The V and J ends lost 5 bases and 1 base, in that order; junction bases with no gene match: 5. This CDR3 is built from 15 residues. Per the germline V gene, CDR1 is MDHEN and CDR2 is SYDVKM. The CDR3 nucleotides read TGTGCCAGCAGTCCCCGGACAGGGGAGAACACTGAAGCTTTCTTT. It is translated as CASSPRTGENTEAFF.

The J gene is TRBJ2-7, the V gene TRBV9, with 10 bases identical to TRBD2. The CDR3 totals 20 residues. J lost 5 bases, V lost 4 bases, and 24 bases had no gene match. Germline assignment: CDR1 SGDLS and CDR2 YYNGEE. The CDR3 region has the DNA TGTGCCAGCAGCCCCACCGGACGCGGGCTAGCGGGAGTTAGAGGAAACGAGCAGTACTTC. Its protein product is CASSPTGRGLAGVRGNEQYF.

V usage is TRBV30 and J usage is TRBJ2-2; D is perhaps TRBD1 (6 bases). V was clipped by 3 bases and J by 3 bases, with 11 bases between them. The CDR3 spans 14 residues. Looked up from germline, CDR1 is GTSNPN and CDR2 is SVGIG (reference sequence). CDR3 sequence (DNA): TGTGCCTGGAGCACAGGGCTATACACCGGGGAGCTGTTTTTT. Translation: CAWSTGLYTGELFF.

The rearrangement links TRBV4-1 to TRBJ2-7; TRBD1 matches 10 bases. Germline V gene lookup returns CDR1 MGHRA and CDR2 YSYEKL. V was clipped by 6 bases and J by 4 bases; unmatched bases: 9. The CDR3 has 15 residues. The CDR3 coding sequence is TGCGCCAGCAGTCTTAGGGGGACAGGGGTGTACGAGCAGTACTTC. Its protein product is CASSLRGTGVYEQYF.

This chain joins TRBV6-1 and TRBJ1-5; 7 bases align to TRBD1. From germline, CDR1 is MNHNS and CDR2 SASEGT. V gave up 8 bases and J gave up 4 bases; unmatched junction bases: 5. This CDR3 contains 13 residues. CDR3 residues: CASWGQMNQPQHF. DNA of the CDR3: TGTGCCAGCTGGGGACAGATGAATCAGCCCCAGCATTTT.

V gene TRBV27 combines with J gene TRBJ2-7, with 11 bases matching TRBD2. Losses at the gene ends were 3 bases for V and 2 bases for J; bases not matched to a gene: 3. The CDR3 consists of 15 residues. Germline V lookup: CDR1 MNHEY, CDR2 SMNVEV (reference sequence). CDR3 amino acids: CASSFHSGRAYEQYF. CDR3 nucleotide sequence: TGTGCCAGCAGTTTCCATAGCGGGAGGGCCTACGAGCAGTACTTC.

As concerns this clone: Other nucleotide sequences in the sample specify the same CDR3. V gene TRBV19 combines with J gene TRBJ1-2; no reliable D call. V lost 3 bases, J lost 6 bases, and 8 bases lay in between. This CDR3 has 12 amino acids. Per germline, CDR1 LNHDA and CDR2 SQIVND (reference sequence). CDR3 DNA sequence: TGTGCCAGTAGTATCCCAAGGGATGGCTACACCTTC. It codes for CASSIPRDGYTF.

This clone was recorded only once. The rearrangement joins TRBV6-1 to TRBJ1-2; D is unresolved. Trimming took 0 bases from V and 3 from J, leaving 5 bases between them. Germline V CDR1 and CDR2: MNHNS, SASEGT. The CDR3 totals 13 residues. The CDR3 here is CASSEAMDYGYTF. CDR3 DNA: TGTGCCAGCAGTGAAGCCATGGACTATGGCTACACCTTC.

The rearrangement uses TRBV9 and TRBJ1-1; TRBD1 might be the D (6 bases). Trimming shortened V by 0 bases and J by 8 bases, and 14 bases separated the two germline ends. The CDR3 extends over 14 amino acids. From germline, CDR1 is SGDLS and CDR2 YYNGEE. The CDR3 spells CASSVASGGPEAFF. The CDR3 bases are TGTGCCAGCAGCGTAGCCTCGGGGGGCCCCGAAGCTTTCTTT.

The chain employs TRBV27 and TRBJ2-7; D is uncertain. The CDR3 consists of 11 residues. Germline loops: CDR1 MNHEY, CDR2 SMNVEV (reference sequence). V lost 3 bases, J lost 4 bases, and 4 bases lay in between. CDR3 nucleotide sequence: TGTGCCAGCAGTTTTCATTACGAGCAGTACTTC. This encodes CASSFHYEQYF.

This chain links TRBV7-7 with TRBJ2-1; no clear D. The V gene lost 5 bases and the J gene lost 0 bases, with 5 bases spanning the gap. Per germline, CDR1 SSHAT and CDR2 FNYEAQ (reference sequence). This CDR3 is built from 13 residues. The CDR3 protein is CASSAGSYNEQFF. DNA of the CDR3: TGTGCCAGCAGCGCAGGCTCCTACAATGAGCAGTTCTTC.